Listed below are T cell receptor beta chains from one sample, sequenced in a study of cytomegalovirus exposure and HLA in healthy donors. The data were produced by immunoSEQ multiplex PCR, yet TCRdb's version contains in-frame clones alone and is incomplete. This listing includes approximately 200,000 clones. Sequenced material: PBMCs. Receptors originate from a boy between 5 and 17 years old in good health and CMV-seronegative. Both conserved end residues are part of each CDR3. The D gene is left open where the match is weak.

cdr3_length: 14
d_call: NA
v_call: TRBV19
j_call: TRBJ1-3
cdr3_nt: TGTGCCAGCTGGGACACAACATCTGGAAACACCATATATTTT
cdr3_aa: CASWDTTSGNTIYF

cdr3_length: 14
d_call: NA
v_call: TRBV19
j_call: TRBJ2-6
cdr3_nt: TGTGCCAGTAGTACCAGCTCTGGGGCCAACGTCCTGACTTTC
cdr3_aa: CASSTSSGANVLTF

cdr3_length: 15
d_call: NA
v_call: TRBV6-5
j_call: TRBJ2-7
cdr3_nt: TGTGCCAGCAGTTACTCTGACAGACCTAACTACGAGCAGTACTTC
cdr3_aa: CASSYSDRPNYEQYF

cdr3_length: 16
d_call: TRBD2
v_call: TRBV28
j_call: TRBJ2-5
cdr3_nt: TGTGCCAGCCTCCCGGCGGGGGGCAAGTACCAAGAGACCCAGTACTTC
cdr3_aa: CASLPAGGKYQETQYF

cdr3_length: 12
d_call: NA
v_call: TRBV6-6
j_call: TRBJ1-5
cdr3_nt: TGTGCCATCTCTAGTAGCAATCAGCCCCAGCATTTT
cdr3_aa: CAISSSNQPQHF

cdr3_length: 13
d_call: NA
v_call: TRBV9
j_call: TRBJ1-5
cdr3_nt: TGTGCCAGCAGCGCGACGGGGGGACAGCCCCAGCATTTT
cdr3_aa: CASSATGGQPQHF

cdr3_length: 15
d_call: TRBD1
v_call: TRBV19
j_call: TRBJ2-7
cdr3_nt: TGTGCCAGTAGTATGGGGACAGGGGCGAGCTACGAGCAGTACTTC
cdr3_aa: CASSMGTGASYEQYF

cdr3_length: 13
d_call: NA
v_call: TRBV13
j_call: TRBJ1-2
cdr3_nt: TGTGCCAGCAGCTCGCCAGTTTACTATGGCTACACCTTC
cdr3_aa: CASSSPVYYGYTF

cdr3_length: 15
d_call: NA
v_call: TRBV2
j_call: TRBJ2-7
cdr3_nt: TGTGCCAGCATGGACTTCCCGAGCAGAGTATACGAGCAGTACTTC
cdr3_aa: CASMDFPSRVYEQYF

cdr3_length: 16
d_call: TRBD2
v_call: TRBV5-1
j_call: TRBJ2-3
cdr3_nt: TGCGCCAGCAGCTTGGGAGCGCTAGCGGGGGCAGATACGCAGTATTTT
cdr3_aa: CASSLGALAGADTQYF

cdr3_length: 14
d_call: NA
v_call: TRBV15
j_call: TRBJ2-3
cdr3_nt: TGTGCCACCATGGAGGGGGGGAACACAGATACGCAGTATTTT
cdr3_aa: CATMEGGNTDTQYF

cdr3_length: 13
d_call: NA
v_call: TRBV11-2
j_call: TRBJ1-1
cdr3_nt: TGTGCCAGCAGCCGACCCGGGGGGGCTGAAGCTTTCTTT
cdr3_aa: CASSRPGGAEAFF

cdr3_length: 13
d_call: NA
v_call: TRBV12-5
j_call: TRBJ2-3
cdr3_nt: TGTGCTAGTGGTTATAGCCACACAGATACGCAGTATTTT
cdr3_aa: CASGYSHTDTQYF

cdr3_length: 16
d_call: TRBD2
v_call: TRBV7-8
j_call: TRBJ2-1
cdr3_nt: TGTGCCAGCAGCGAATTGGGACTAGTTTATCTCAATGAGCAGTTCTTC
cdr3_aa: CASSELGLVYLNEQFF

cdr3_length: 13
d_call: NA
v_call: TRBV28
j_call: TRBJ1-2
cdr3_nt: TGTGCCGTCCCCAGGGATCAGGCCTATGGCTACACCTTC
cdr3_aa: CAVPRDQAYGYTF

cdr3_length: 17
d_call: TRBD2
v_call: TRBV4-2
j_call: TRBJ2-1
cdr3_nt: TGTGCCAGCAGCCCCGGGACTAGCGGGGGGGCCGGAAATGAGCAGTTCTTC
cdr3_aa: CASSPGTSGGAGNEQFF

cdr3_length: 13
d_call: NA
v_call: TRBV4-1
j_call: TRBJ1-4
cdr3_nt: TGCGCCAGCAGCCCCGGATCGCGGGAAAAACTGTTTTTT
cdr3_aa: CASSPGSREKLFF

cdr3_length: 14
d_call: TRBD1
v_call: TRBV25-1
j_call: TRBJ2-1
cdr3_nt: TGTGCCAGCCTACAGGGGGGATCCTACAATGAGCAGTTCTTC
cdr3_aa: CASLQGGSYNEQFF

cdr3_length: 13
d_call: TRBD1
v_call: TRBV5-1
j_call: TRBJ2-7
cdr3_nt: TGCGCCAGCAGCTTGCGACAGGGCGGCGAGCAGTACTTC
cdr3_aa: CASSLRQGGEQYF

cdr3_length: 13
d_call: NA
v_call: TRBV6-5
j_call: TRBJ1-1
cdr3_nt: TGTGCCAGCATTCCGGCGGGGGCGACTGAAGCTTTCTTT
cdr3_aa: CASIPAGATEAFF

cdr3_length: 16
d_call: TRBD2
v_call: TRBV6-6
j_call: TRBJ2-2
cdr3_nt: TGTGCCAGCAGTTACTTAGCGGGGACCCGGGGCGGGGAGCTGTTTTTT
cdr3_aa: CASSYLAGTRGGELFF

cdr3_length: 14
d_call: NA
v_call: TRBV7-9
j_call: TRBJ2-7
cdr3_nt: TGTGCCAGCAGCTTACCGGGACTCCTTGCCGAGCAGTACTTC
cdr3_aa: CASSLPGLLAEQYF

cdr3_length: 13
d_call: TRBD1
v_call: TRBV7-3
j_call: TRBJ2-1
cdr3_nt: TGTGCCAGCAGCTTACAGGGGGACGGGGAGCAGTTCTTC
cdr3_aa: CASSLQGDGEQFF

cdr3_length: 15
d_call: NA
v_call: TRBV6-6
j_call: TRBJ1-1
cdr3_nt: TGTGCCAGCAGTCATACCGGGGGGGAGCGCACTGAAGCTTTCTTT
cdr3_aa: CASSHTGGERTEAFF

cdr3_length: 17
d_call: NA
v_call: TRBV11-2
j_call: TRBJ2-7
cdr3_nt: TGTGCCAGCAGCTTTCCGGGACACCTAATATATTCCTACGAGCAGTACTTC
cdr3_aa: CASSFPGHLIYSYEQYF

cdr3_length: 12
d_call: NA
v_call: TRBV7-2
j_call: TRBJ2-7
cdr3_nt: TGTGCCAGCAGCCCCGGACACTACGAGCAGTACTTC
cdr3_aa: CASSPGHYEQYF

cdr3_length: 14
d_call: TRBD1
v_call: TRBV18
j_call: TRBJ1-1
cdr3_nt: TGTGCCAGCTTTCAGACAGGGGGCGTCACTGAAGCTTTCTTT
cdr3_aa: CASFQTGGVTEAFF

cdr3_length: 16
d_call: TRBD1
v_call: TRBV10-1
j_call: TRBJ1-6
cdr3_nt: TGCGCCAGCAGTAGATGGGACAGGTCGAATTTGTCACCCCTCCACTTT
cdr3_aa: CASSRWDRSNLSPLHF

cdr3_length: 17
d_call: TRBD1
v_call: TRBV30
j_call: TRBJ1-1
cdr3_nt: TGTGCCTGGAGCAACTGGGGAGGCAGGGGGCGAGGGACTGAAGCTTTCTTT
cdr3_aa: CAWSNWGGRGRGTEAFF

cdr3_length: 14
d_call: NA
v_call: TRBV29-1
j_call: TRBJ2-1
cdr3_nt: TGCAGCGTTGACCTCGGGACTTCCATAGGTGAGCAGTTCTTC
cdr3_aa: CSVDLGTSIGEQFF

cdr3_length: 16
d_call: NA
v_call: TRBV9
j_call: TRBJ1-1
cdr3_nt: TGTGCCAGCAGCTCAGGCACACTAGGGAAGGGAACTGAAGCTTTCTTT
cdr3_aa: CASSSGTLGKGTEAFF

cdr3_length: 14
d_call: TRBD1
v_call: TRBV7-9
j_call: TRBJ1-5
cdr3_nt: TGTGCCAGCAGCCAGACAGGGTTCAACCAGCCCCAGCATTTT
cdr3_aa: CASSQTGFNQPQHF

cdr3_length: 16
d_call: TRBD1
v_call: TRBV7-2
j_call: TRBJ2-1
cdr3_nt: TGTGCCAGCAGCCCCTCCTGGGACAGGGCGTACAATGAGCAGTTCTTC
cdr3_aa: CASSPSWDRAYNEQFF

cdr3_length: 16
d_call: NA
v_call: TRBV2
j_call: TRBJ1-2
cdr3_nt: TGTGCCAGCAGGGGGGGGGAGGGGAGAACTAACTATGGCTACACCTTC
cdr3_aa: CASRGGEGRTNYGYTF

cdr3_length: 15
d_call: NA
v_call: TRBV7-6
j_call: TRBJ1-3
cdr3_nt: TGTGCCAGCAGCCCATTCGTCGGGGGGGGAAACACCATATATTTT
cdr3_aa: CASSPFVGGGNTIYF

cdr3_length: 14
d_call: NA
v_call: TRBV6-5
j_call: TRBJ1-1
cdr3_nt: TGTGCCAGCACCTCACGGGGTTCAAGCACTGAAGCTTTCTTT
cdr3_aa: CASTSRGSSTEAFF

cdr3_length: 14
d_call: TRBD1
v_call: TRBV7-2
j_call: TRBJ1-2
cdr3_nt: TGTGCCAGCATCCGGACAGGGGATAACTATGGCTACACCTTC
cdr3_aa: CASIRTGDNYGYTF

cdr3_length: 15
d_call: NA
v_call: TRBV6-5
j_call: TRBJ2-6
cdr3_nt: TGTGCCAGCAGCCGTAGGGGCGACGGGGCCAACGTCCTGACTTTC
cdr3_aa: CASSRRGDGANVLTF

cdr3_length: 15
d_call: NA
v_call: TRBV2
j_call: TRBJ1-1
cdr3_nt: TGTGCCAGCAGTGAACCCCCAGGGATGAACACTGAAGCTTTCTTT
cdr3_aa: CASSEPPGMNTEAFF

cdr3_length: 15
d_call: NA
v_call: TRBV19
j_call: TRBJ2-4
cdr3_nt: TGTGCCAGTACGCAGGAGGGGTTGAACAAAAACATTCAGTACTTC
cdr3_aa: CASTQEGLNKNIQYF

cdr3_length: 12
d_call: NA
v_call: TRBV10-3
j_call: TRBJ2-5
cdr3_nt: TGTGCCACTTTACGGGGCCAAGAGACCCAGTACTTC
cdr3_aa: CATLRGQETQYF

cdr3_length: 14
d_call: NA
v_call: TRBV7-6
j_call: TRBJ2-5
cdr3_nt: TGTGCCAGCAGCTTCAGCCGGGGTTTGGAGACCCAGTACTTC
cdr3_aa: CASSFSRGLETQYF

cdr3_length: 17
d_call: NA
v_call: TRBV28
j_call: TRBJ1-5
cdr3_nt: TGTGCCAGCAGTCCCACAAGGCGCTTAGCAGGCAATCAGCCCCAGCATTTT
cdr3_aa: CASSPTRRLAGNQPQHF

cdr3_length: 12
d_call: NA
v_call: TRBV5-6
j_call: TRBJ2-7
cdr3_nt: TGTGCCAGCAGCTTACAGAGCTACGAGCAGTACTTC
cdr3_aa: CASSLQSYEQYF

cdr3_length: 13
d_call: NA
v_call: TRBV27
j_call: TRBJ2-7
cdr3_nt: TGTGCCAGCAGTTACACAGGTGGATACGAGCAGTACTTC
cdr3_aa: CASSYTGGYEQYF

cdr3_length: 15
d_call: TRBD1
v_call: TRBV6-1
j_call: TRBJ1-1
cdr3_nt: TGTGCCAGCTCCACCGGCCAGGGGGCGACCACTGAAGCTTTCTTT
cdr3_aa: CASSTGQGATTEAFF

cdr3_length: 13
d_call: NA
v_call: TRBV19
j_call: TRBJ2-7
cdr3_nt: TGTGCCAGTAGCGTTGAGGGGGTGGGCGAGCAGTACTTC
cdr3_aa: CASSVEGVGEQYF

cdr3_length: 16
d_call: NA
v_call: TRBV5-4
j_call: TRBJ2-3
cdr3_nt: TGTGCCAGCAGCTTGGCCGCGGTAGCGGGCACAGATACGCAGTATTTT
cdr3_aa: CASSLAAVAGTDTQYF

cdr3_length: 15
d_call: TRBD1
v_call: TRBV14
j_call: TRBJ1-2
cdr3_nt: TGTGCCAGCTCCGACCCTGGACAGGGAGACTATGGCTACACCTTC
cdr3_aa: CASSDPGQGDYGYTF

cdr3_length: 13
d_call: NA
v_call: TRBV21-1
j_call: TRBJ1-2
cdr3_nt: TGTGCCAGCAGCACCTACAGGGATAATGGCTACACCTTC
cdr3_aa: CASSTYRDNGYTF